These T cell receptor beta chains were read from a single sample in a study of shared clonotypes between healthy human individuals. The protocol was immunoSEQ multiplex PCR, while the TCRdb copy is restricted to in-frame clones and leaves out a portion. The sample includes roughly 2.1 million clones, more than 85% of them seen just once. The sequenced sample was naive CD8+ T cells from PBMCs. These TCRs come from a young man in good health. Some clones in this sample may be carry-over from other donors' samples. Both conserved end residues are part of each CDR3. A D gene is named only where the DNA matches it firmly. Not every row has a clone size; where given, it reads once, few, many or a size class.

TRBJ1-4 | NA | once | TRBV5-1 | CASSLGQLNEKLFF | TGCGCCAGCAGCTTGGGTCAGTTAAATGAAAAACTGTTTTTT
TRBJ1-1 | NA | NA | TRBV5-6 | CASSSGTNTEAFF | TGTGCCAGCAGCTCGGGGACGAACACTGAAGCTTTCTTT
TRBJ2-7 | TRBD1 | NA | TRBV6-5 | CASSYSVGQGAYEQYF | TGTGCCAGCAGTTACTCGGTAGGACAGGGCGCCTACGAGCAGTACTTC
TRBJ2-5 | NA | NA | TRBV4-3 | CASSQDLRVETQYF | TGCGCCAGCAGCCAAGACCTGAGAGTAGAGACCCAGTACTTC
TRBJ2-6 | NA | once | TRBV6-1 | CASSVRVAAGANVLTF | TGTGCCAGCAGTGTGAGGGTGGCGGCTGGGGCCAACGTCCTGACTTTC
TRBJ2-7 | TRBD1 | NA | TRBV19 | CASSSTGGEQYF | TGTGCCAGTAGCTCTACAGGGGGCGAGCAGTACTTC
TRBJ2-2 | TRBD2 | NA | TRBV19 | CASSVSGRGTGELFF | TGTGCCAGTAGTGTTAGCGGGAGAGGGACCGGGGAGCTGTTTTTT
TRBJ2-1 | TRBD2 | NA | TRBV4-3 | CASSQELAGGPHEQFF | TGCGCCAGCAGCCAAGAACTAGCGGGAGGGCCCCATGAGCAGTTCTTC
TRBJ2-1 | TRBD2 | NA | TRBV2 | CASSEGGLAGEQFF | TGTGCCAGCAGTGAGGGGGGACTAGCGGGAGAGCAGTTCTTC
TRBJ2-2 | NA | few | TRBV7-9 | CASSLGAGELFF | TGTGCCAGCAGCTTAGGGGCCGGGGAGCTGTTTTTT
TRBJ2-1 | NA | NA | TRBV11-2 | CASSLKVNEQFF | TGTGCCAGCAGCTTAAAGGTTAATGAGCAGTTCTTC
TRBJ2-7 | NA | once | TRBV6-5 | CASSYSPYEQYF | TGTGCCAGCAGTTACAGTCCCTACGAGCAGTACTTC
TRBJ2-4 | TRBD2 | NA | TRBV27 | CASSLLLAGGPSSIQYF | TGTGCCAGCAGTTTATTACTTGCGGGAGGGCCTTCGAGCATTCAGTACTTC
TRBJ2-7 | NA | NA | TRBV6-1 | CASSGRTVPLYEQYF | TGTGCCAGCAGTGGGAGGACAGTGCCGCTCTACGAGCAGTACTTC
TRBJ1-1 | TRBD1 | NA | TRBV4-3 | CASSQNRGREAFF | TGCGCCAGCAGCCAAAACAGGGGACGGGAAGCTTTCTTT
TRBJ2-3 | TRBD2 | NA | TRBV28 | CASSLLGLAGVADTQYF | TGTGCCAGCAGTTTGCTCGGACTAGCGGGAGTTGCAGATACGCAGTATTTT
TRBJ2-1 | NA | few | TRBV29-1 | CSVEDNNEQFF | TGCAGCGTTGAAGACAACAATGAGCAGTTCTTC
TRBJ1-2 | TRBD1 | NA | TRBV7-9 | CASSGDRGQLEGYTF | TGTGCCAGCAGCGGAGACAGGGGTCAACTAGAAGGCTACACCTTC
TRBJ2-1 | TRBD2 | NA | TRBV29-1 | CSVEDGRVNEQFF | TGCAGCGTTGAGGACGGGAGGGTCAATGAGCAGTTCTTC
TRBJ2-7 | NA | NA | TRBV27 | CASSMDSYEQYF | TGTGCCAGCAGTATGGACAGCTACGAGCAGTACTTC
TRBJ2-7 | TRBD2 | NA | TRBV28 | CASSFPASGTYEQYF | TGTGCCAGCAGTTTTCCCGCTAGCGGGACCTACGAGCAGTACTTC
TRBJ2-7 | NA | NA | TRBV7-2 | CASSLARHRAGTNEQYF | TGTGCCAGCAGCTTAGCTCGCCACAGGGCCGGGACCAACGAGCAGTACTTC
TRBJ2-7 | NA | NA | TRBV14 | CASSLMDRYYEQYF | TGTGCCAGCAGCCTCATGGACCGGTACTACGAGCAGTACTTC
TRBJ1-1 | NA | NA | TRBV10-2 | CASSASSTEAFF | TGCGCCAGCAGCGCTTCGAGCACTGAAGCTTTCTTT
TRBJ2-7 | NA | NA | TRBV13 | CASSPAMGPIKGEQYF | TGTGCCAGCAGTCCCGCCATGGGACCTATTAAAGGCGAGCAGTACTTC
TRBJ2-7 | NA | NA | TRBV7-2 | CASSPGPYEQYF | TGTGCCAGCAGCCCCGGACCTTACGAGCAGTACTTC
TRBJ1-1 | TRBD1 | NA | TRBV27 | CASRAGGRTEAFF | TGTGCCAGCAGAGCAGGGGGCCGCACTGAAGCTTTCTTT
TRBJ2-5 | TRBD2 | NA | TRBV9 | CASSEGLVGGETQYF | TGTGCCAGCAGCGAAGGACTAGTGGGAGGAGAGACCCAGTACTTC
TRBJ2-7 | NA | NA | TRBV13 | CASSLELGREQYF | TGTGCCAGCAGCTTAGAACTAGGGCGCGAGCAGTACTTC
TRBJ2-3 | NA | NA | TRBV5-1 | CASSLKTTSTDTQYF | TGCGCCAGCAGCTTAAAAACCACTAGCACAGATACGCAGTATTTT
TRBJ2-7 | NA | NA | TRBV28 | CASTPPPGQTTYEQYF | TGTGCCAGCACCCCGCCTCCCGGACAGACTACCTACGAGCAGTACTTC
TRBJ2-7 | TRBD1 | NA | TRBV27 | CASSLSPGTGAHEQYF | TGTGCCAGCAGTTTATCGCCCGGGACAGGGGCCCACGAGCAGTACTTC
TRBJ2-7 | NA | NA | TRBV7-2 | CASSLGGRMSYEQYF | TGTGCCAGCAGCTTGGGCGGAAGGATGTCCTACGAGCAGTACTTC
TRBJ1-1 | NA | few | TRBV25-1 | CASSEYPGSEAFF | TGTGCCAGCAGTGAATATCCAGGATCTGAAGCTTTCTTT
TRBJ2-7 | NA | NA | TRBV27 | CASSLMGDEQYF | TGTGCCAGCAGTTTAATGGGAGACGAGCAGTACTTC
TRBJ2-3 | NA | NA | TRBV2 | CASSGLGTVEFTDTQYF | TGTGCCAGCAGCGGATTAGGGACGGTCGAATTCACAGATACGCAGTATTTT
TRBJ1-1 | NA | NA | TRBV29-1 | CSGFTGFGTEAFF | TGCAGCGGATTTACAGGGTTCGGCACTGAAGCTTTCTTT
TRBJ2-7 | TRBD2 | NA | TRBV5-4 | CASSHGLAGEFHEQYF | TGTGCCAGCAGCCATGGACTAGCGGGAGAATTCCACGAGCAGTACTTC
TRBJ2-1 | NA | NA | TRBV15 | CATSPERSNEQFF | TGTGCCACCAGCCCAGAACGCAGTAATGAGCAGTTCTTC
TRBJ1-5 | NA | NA | TRBV2 | CASSGGIDQPQHF | TGTGCCAGCAGTGGAGGGATCGATCAGCCCCAGCATTTT
TRBJ2-7 | NA | NA | TRBV6-5 | CASSSTGTSYEQYF | TGTGCCAGCAGCAGTACCGGGACAAGCTACGAGCAGTACTTC